The rows below give T cell receptor beta chains drawn from one sample of a study of T cell repertoires in cytomegalovirus infection. TCRdb called the reads again in MiXCR, with one record for every CDR3 protein. The profile shows nearly 450,000 distinct CDR3 sequences, roughly 30% of them singletons. Sample: PBMCs. These receptor sequences come from a human donor in good health (CMV status not recorded). Some clones in this sample may be carry-over from other donors' samples. Both conserved end residues are part of each CDR3. D genes are given only for firm matches. Only part of the rows carry a size: once, few, many, or a class if the clone is expanded.

J gene	D gene	clone size	V gene	CDR3 protein	CDR3 DNA
TRBJ1-1	.	few	TRBV6-2/TRBV6-3	CASSPSQLRTYWTEAFF	TGTGCCAGCAGTCCCTCTCAATTGAGGACCTACTGGACTGAAGCTTTCTTT
TRBJ2-5	TRBD2	many	TRBV7-2	CASSLGSSGGPQETQYF	TGTGCCAGCAGCTTAGGGTCTAGCGGGGGGCCGCAAGAGACCCAGTACTTC
TRBJ1-4	.	.	TRBV9	CASSGESGKLFF	TGTGCCAGCAGCGGTGAGTCTGGGAAACTGTTTTTT
TRBJ1-1	.	.	TRBV13	CASSLGVGKVGTEAFF	TGTGCCAGCAGCTTAGGGGTTGGTAAGGTAGGGACTGAAGCTTTCTTT
TRBJ2-1	TRBD1	.	TRBV7-3	CASSYDRGGYNEQFF	TGTGCCAGCAGCTACGACAGGGGTGGGTACAATGAGCAGTTCTTC
TRBJ1-5	.	.	TRBV19	CASSTFQGNQPQHF	TGTGCCAGTAGTACATTTCAGGGGAACCAGCCCCAGCATTTT
TRBJ2-5	.	.	TRBV29-1	CSVDRGGGGQETQYF	TGCAGCGTTGATCGTGGGGGTGGAGGGCAAGAGACCCAGTACTTC
TRBJ2-2	.	.	TRBV7-6	CASRYDSSTGELFF	TGTGCCAGCAGATATGACAGTTCCACCGGGGAGCTGTTTTTT
TRBJ1-2	.	.	TRBV6-6	CASTLERGAQKFYGYTF	TGTGCCAGCACTCTCGAGCGAGGAGCTCAAAAATTTTATGGCTACACCTTC
TRBJ2-2	.	.	TRBV5-4	CASSLQATGELFF	TGTGCCAGCAGCTTGCAGGCGACCGGGGAGCTGTTTTTT